This T cell receptor beta chain was identified in a study of T cells in Graves' hyperthyroidism and ophthalmopathy. RNA transcripts were the template for amplifying TCR beta CDR3 regions. A first-round RT-PCR of the TCR CDR3 used the HTBI primer set. From the multiplex PCR reads, TCRdb called clonotypes with MiXCR, one entry per CDR3 protein. The sample carries fewer than 110,000 distinct CDR3 sequences, 40% to 50% recorded once. Deletions cut 4 bases from V and 5 bases from J, with 18 bases between. The CDR3 extends over 15 amino acids. Per germline, CDR1 SEHNR and CDR2 FQNEAQ (reference sequence). The TCR was taken from a man aged 40-55 years with Graves' hyperthyroidism. This rearrangement joins TRBV7-9 to TRBJ2-7; tentatively, D is TRBD1 (8 bases). The sequencing input was blood. CDR3 sequence (DNA): TGTGCCAGCAGCTCGCGACAGGGGAGGGACCACGAGCAGTACTTC. It specifies CASSSRQGRDHEQYF. The variable domain in full, completed from reference TRBV7-9 and TRBJ2-7, reads DTGVSQNPRHKITKRGQNVTFRCDPISEHNRLYWYRQTLGQGPEFLTYFQNEAQLEKSRLLSDRFSAERPKGSFSTLEIQRTEQGDSAMYLCASSSRQGRDHEQYFGPGTRLTVT.